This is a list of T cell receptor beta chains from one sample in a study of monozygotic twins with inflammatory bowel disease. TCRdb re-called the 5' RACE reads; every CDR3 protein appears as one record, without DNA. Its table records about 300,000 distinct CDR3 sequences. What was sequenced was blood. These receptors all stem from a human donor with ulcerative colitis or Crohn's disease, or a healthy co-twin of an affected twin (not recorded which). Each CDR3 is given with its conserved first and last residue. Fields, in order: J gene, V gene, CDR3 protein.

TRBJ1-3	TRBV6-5	CASSTNRPNGANTIYF
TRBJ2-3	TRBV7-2	CASSGDYTDTQYF
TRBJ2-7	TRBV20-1	CSVQTGSGGGGEQYF
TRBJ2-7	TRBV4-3	CASSREGGILSYEQYF
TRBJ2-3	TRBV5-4	CASRQAGGPPDTQYF
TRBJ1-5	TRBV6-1	CASSPYRGNQPQHF
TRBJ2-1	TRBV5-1	CASSLDSGRRYNEQFF
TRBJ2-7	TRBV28	CASNPKGYEQYF
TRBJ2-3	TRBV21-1	CASSWADTQYF
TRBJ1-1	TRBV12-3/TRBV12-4	CASSPLAGARTEAFF
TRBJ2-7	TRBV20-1	CSARIAGGPYEQYF
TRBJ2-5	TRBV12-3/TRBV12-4	CASSIRPETQYF
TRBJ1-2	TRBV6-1	CASSRGQFYGYTF
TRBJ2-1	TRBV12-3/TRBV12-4	CASSFMQGEQFF
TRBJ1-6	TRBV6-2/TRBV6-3	CASSYYTSGSHSPLHF
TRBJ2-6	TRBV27	CASSLWAGHSGANVLTF
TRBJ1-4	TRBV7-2	CASTSGGAGEKLFF
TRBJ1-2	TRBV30	CAWAGSSYGYTF
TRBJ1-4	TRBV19	CASTSSPGRAKNEKLFF
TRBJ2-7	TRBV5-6	CASSLRGAGYEQYF
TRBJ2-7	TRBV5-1	CASSLVGAIEQYF
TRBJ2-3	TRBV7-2	CASSLRRGPFTDTQYF
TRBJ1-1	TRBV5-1	CASSLGLTGLGEAFF
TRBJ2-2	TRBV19	CASMGRTNTGELFF
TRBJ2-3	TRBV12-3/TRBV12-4	CASSLLAVSTDTQYF
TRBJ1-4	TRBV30	CAWGVRGKREKLFF
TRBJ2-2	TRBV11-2	CASSLEVLAGWSSYTNAGELFF
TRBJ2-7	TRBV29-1	CSVGVRDRGGEQYF
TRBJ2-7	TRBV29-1	CSAADSTRAYEQYF
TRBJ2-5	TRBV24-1	CATGGGRQETQYF
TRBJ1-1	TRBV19	CASSIQGGDEAFF
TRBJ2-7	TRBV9	CASSAGGLAGEQYF
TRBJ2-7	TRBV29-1	CSVEDRTSGGSTQYF
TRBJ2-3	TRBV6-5	CASSREDTDTQYF
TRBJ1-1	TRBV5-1	CASSQIGQGVLGTEAFF
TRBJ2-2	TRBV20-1	CSAGHRGGPNTGELFF
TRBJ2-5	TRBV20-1	CSATRTGKETQYF
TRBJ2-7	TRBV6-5	CASSPRAGAIYEQYF
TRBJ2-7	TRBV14	CASSQDRIPPYEQYF
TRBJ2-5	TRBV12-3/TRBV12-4	CASSIIVETQYF
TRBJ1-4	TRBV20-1	CSASLGQGVGEKLFF
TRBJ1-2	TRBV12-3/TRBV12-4	CASSLDRTYGYTF
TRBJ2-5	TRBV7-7	CASATGAAETQYF
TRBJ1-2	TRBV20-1	CSARVLGLQANYGYTF